These 14 T cell receptor beta chains were sequenced from one sample in a study of control samples from healthy donors and cancer patients. Measured with immunoSEQ multiplex PCR; TCRdb has only the in-frame clones, and not every one. The repertoire holds about 180,000 clones, 90% seen once, with approximately 1.5% in the top ten. The specimen sequenced was blood. These receptor sequences come from a woman in her forties or fifties in good health.

The chain joins TRBV5-1 to TRBJ2-3; 8 bases are shared with TRBD1. CDR1 is SGHRS, CDR2 YFSETQ, per germline. This CDR3 is 15 amino acids long. V shed 4 bases and J 3 bases; nucleotides not matched to a gene: 7. The CDR3 DNA is TGCGCCAGCAGCCTTCAGGGGGCGTCGACAGATACGCAGTATTTT. This encodes CASSLQGASTDTQYF. The complete variable domain, with remaining parts taken from reference TRBV5-1 and TRBJ2-3, reads KAGVTQTPRYLIKTRGQQVTLSCSPISGHRSVSWYQQTPGQGLQFLFEYFSETQRNKGNFPGRFSGRQFSNSRSEMNVSTLELGDSALYLCASSLQGASTDTQYFGPGTRLTVL.

In regard to this clone: The same CDR3 can be traced to other DNA sequences in this sample. V gene TRBV11-3 combines with J gene TRBJ1-1; D may be TRBD1 (5 bases). The germline CDR1 and CDR2 sequences are SGHNT and YENEEA. CDR3 length: 13 residues. V was trimmed by 0 bases and J by 3 bases, leaving 5 bases between them. The CDR3 spells CASSLDRDTEAFF. CDR3 nucleotides: TGTGCCAGCAGCTTAGACAGGGACACTGAAGCTTTCTTT. The whole variable domain, filled in from reference TRBV11-3 and TRBJ1-1, reads EAGVVQSPRYKIIEKKQPVAFWCNPISGHNTLYWYLQNLGQGPELLIRYENEEAVDDSQLPKDRFSAERLKGVDSTLKIQPAELGDSAVYLCASSLDRDTEAFFGQGTRLTVV.

CDR3 loop: CASSVGEAFMNTEAFF. CDR3 coding DNA: TGTGCCAGCAGCGTAGGAGAAGCTTTCATGAACACTGAAGCTTTCTTT. The V call is TRBV9, the J call TRBJ1-1; D call uncertain. Germline CDR1 SGDLS, CDR2 YYNGEE. The CDR3 has 16 residues. V gave up 0 bases and J gave up 0 bases, with 12 bases separating them.

This clone was detected only a few times. This rearrangement joins TRBV24-1 to TRBJ2-5, with 10 bases aligning to TRBD1. Germline CDR1 is KGHDR and CDR2 is SFDVKD. This CDR3 has 14 residues. J gave up 3 bases and V 6 bases, and 3 bases lay outside the gene matches. The CDR3 coding sequence is TGTGCCACCAGTATGACAGGGGGCGAAGAGACCCAGTACTTC. This gives the protein CATSMTGGEETQYF.

The V call is TRBV28, the J call TRBJ1-2; a weak D match, TRBD1 (6 bases). The CDR3 is made up of 16 amino acids. V lost 3 bases, J lost 0 bases, and 14 bases lay in between. Per germline, CDR1 MDHEN and CDR2 SYDVKM. CDR3 residues: CASSLGEGGTNYGYTF. CDR3 nucleotide sequence: TGTGCCAGCAGTTTGGGGGAGGGGGGCACTAACTATGGCTACACCTTC.

This clone was observed once. V gene TRBV28 combines with J gene TRBJ1-1, with TRBD1 as a possible D gene (6 bases). Germline CDR1 and CDR2: MDHEN and SYDVKM. Trimming removed 7 bases at V and 1 base at J, with 13 bases between. There are 14 residues in the CDR3. The CDR3 bases are TGTGCCAGCAAAAGAACAGGGCCGAACACTGAAGCTTTCTTT. Protein product: CASKRTGPNTEAFF.

The rearrangement joins TRBV12-3 or TRBV12-4 to TRBJ1-5; D gene ambiguous. V was cut by 3 bases and J by 11 bases, with 11 bases left in between. This CDR3 region has 12 residues. The CDR3, as DNA: TGTGCCAGCAGTTTGGTAGGGTGGGCCCAGCATTTT. It specifies CASSLVGWAQHF.

The table lists this clone with a count of one. The V and J genes are TRBV3-1 (or the pseudogene TRBV3-2) and TRBJ2-1, with 8 bases that match TRBD2. CDR1 is LGHDT, CDR2 YNNKEL, per germline (reference sequence). This CDR3 is built from 15 residues. V was clipped by 4 bases and J by 4 bases; unmatched bases: 6. CDR3 sequence reads: CASSLTSGSYNEQFF. CDR3 bases: TGTGCCAGCAGCCTTACTAGCGGTTCATACAATGAGCAGTTCTTC.

The rearrangement joins TRBV28 to TRBJ2-7, with 10 bases aligning to TRBD1. CDR1 and CDR2 from the germline V gene are MDHEN and SYDVKM. V trimming: 6 bases; J trimming: 2 bases; junction bases outside the gene matches: 7. The CDR3 extends over 15 amino acids. CDR3 nucleotide sequence: TGTGCCAGCAGACGCGGGACAGGGGAGACCTACGAGCAGTACTTC. Protein sequence: CASRRGTGETYEQYF.

The chain employs TRBV5-1 and TRBJ2-7, with 8 bases matching TRBD1. Per germline, CDR1 SGHRS and CDR2 YFSETQ. V gave up 3 bases and J gave up 7 bases; unmatched junction bases: 9. CDR3 length: 14 amino acids. The CDR3 DNA sequence: TGCGCCAGCAGCTCGGGACAGGATCCTCCGGAGCAGTACTTC. This sequence encodes CASSSGQDPPEQYF.

V usage is TRBV6-4 and J usage is TRBJ1-5; no clear D gene. Germline V lookup: CDR1 MRHNA, CDR2 SNTAGT. V lost 5 bases and J lost 7, with 12 bases in between. The CDR3 spans 13 residues. Here the CDR3 DNA reads TGTGCCAGCAGTCAAGAAACGGGGCAGCCCCAGCATTTT. Translating gives CASSQETGQPQHF.

This clone was observed a few times. The chain has TRBV6-2 or TRBV6-3 and TRBJ1-2; D might be TRBD1 (5 bases). V lost 2 bases, J lost 3 bases, and 10 bases lay in between. Per the germline V gene, CDR1 is MNHEY and CDR2 is SVGEGT. The CDR3 runs to 14 residues. The CDR3 protein is CASSYAGKDYGYTF. The CDR3 DNA is TGTGCCAGCAGTTACGCAGGGAAAGACTATGGCTACACCTTC.

V gene TRBV5-6 combines with J gene TRBJ2-5; D is possibly TRBD1 or TRBD2 (6 bases each). The CDR3 totals 13 residues. V shed 4 bases and J shed 2 bases, with 9 bases lying between them. Germline assignment: CDR1 SGHDT and CDR2 YYEEEE. The CDR3 DNA reads as TGTGCCAGCAGCCGGAGGGGGCAAGAGACCCAGTACTTC. Residues: CASSRRGQETQYF.

This chain joins TRBV7-2 and TRBJ1-2; D gene uncertain. From germline, CDR1 is SGHTA and CDR2 FQGNSA. The CDR3 contains 12 residues. Trimming removed 2 bases at V and 8 bases at J, with 9 bases between. The CDR3 DNA sequence: TGTGCCAGCAGCTTATATGTGGCGGGCTACACCTTC. It translates to CASSLYVAGYTF.